These T cell receptor beta chains were read from a single sample in a study of OX40 agonist ivuxolimab in advanced cancers. Generated by immunoSEQ multiplex PCR, the TCRdb table keeps only in-frame clones and is missing some. Found here are roughly 93,000 clones, more than 80% of them singletons; the top ten hold 1.5% to 2%. The sample here was CD4+ or CD8+ T cells sorted from blood, taken in a trial of the OX40 agonist ivuxolimab. The source is an adult with an advanced solid tumor such as melanoma, head and neck, liver or kidney cancer. The conserved cysteine and the conserved F or W are not part of the CDR3 here. Each record gives: CDR3 protein, J gene, V gene, clone size, CDR3 length. Not every row has a clone size; where given, it reads once, few, many or a size class.

CDR3aa: AISDNRGNNYEQY; j_gene: TRBJ2-7; v_gene: TRBV10-3; abundance: -; len: 13
CDR3aa: ASSLEPTGVETQY; j_gene: TRBJ2-5; v_gene: TRBV7-9; abundance: -; len: 13
CDR3aa: ASSEDPSGRSTGELF; j_gene: TRBJ2-2; v_gene: TRBV2; abundance: -; len: 15
CDR3aa: ASSVGSSPSTGELF; j_gene: TRBJ2-2; v_gene: TRBV9; abundance: -; len: 14
CDR3aa: ASSNGLVAEQY; j_gene: TRBJ2-7; v_gene: TRBV5-5; abundance: -; len: 11
CDR3aa: SVTGQITEAF; j_gene: TRBJ1-1; v_gene: TRBV29-1; abundance: -; len: 10
CDR3aa: ASSEKTPGLAGDRTDTQY; j_gene: TRBJ2-3; v_gene: TRBV5-1; abundance: -; len: 18
CDR3aa: ASTEMGGSSSAWQY; j_gene: TRBJ2-7; v_gene: TRBV6-6; abundance: -; len: 14
CDR3aa: AAMEGAGYEQY; j_gene: TRBJ2-7; v_gene: TRBV10-3; abundance: -; len: 11
CDR3aa: ASRARAGNEQY; j_gene: TRBJ2-7; v_gene: TRBV5-6; abundance: -; len: 11
CDR3aa: ASSQEEYEQY; j_gene: TRBJ2-7; v_gene: TRBV4-1; abundance: -; len: 10
CDR3aa: ASSLMGVGNEQY; j_gene: TRBJ2-7; v_gene: TRBV5-1; abundance: -; len: 12
CDR3aa: ASLLAGGYNEQF; j_gene: TRBJ2-1; v_gene: TRBV28; abundance: once; len: 12
CDR3aa: ASSPPASGRTGELF; j_gene: TRBJ2-2; v_gene: TRBV7-2; abundance: -; len: 14
CDR3aa: ASNGQPRGYEQY; j_gene: TRBJ2-7; v_gene: TRBV28; abundance: -; len: 12
CDR3aa: ASSSGISTDTQY; j_gene: TRBJ2-3; v_gene: TRBV6-6; abundance: -; len: 12
CDR3aa: ASSIEMIQPQH; j_gene: TRBJ1-5; v_gene: TRBV19; abundance: -; len: 11
CDR3aa: ASSFGLGTEAF; j_gene: TRBJ1-1; v_gene: TRBV7-9; abundance: once; len: 11
CDR3aa: ASSEALRGSNIQY; j_gene: TRBJ2-4; v_gene: TRBV6-1; abundance: -; len: 13
CDR3aa: ASSQDVSSGNTIY; j_gene: TRBJ1-3; v_gene: TRBV4-2; abundance: -; len: 13
CDR3aa: ASSGGGGEAF; j_gene: TRBJ1-1; v_gene: TRBV6-5; abundance: -; len: 10
CDR3aa: ASRWDSSTGELF; j_gene: TRBJ2-2; v_gene: TRBV6-1; abundance: -; len: 12
CDR3aa: AGSFPHTDTQY; j_gene: TRBJ2-3; v_gene: TRBV28; abundance: -; len: 11
CDR3aa: ASSEAGLAAYEQY; j_gene: TRBJ2-7; v_gene: TRBV6-1; abundance: -; len: 13
CDR3aa: ASSHGGTGGYEQY; j_gene: TRBJ2-7; v_gene: TRBV5-1; abundance: -; len: 13
CDR3aa: AISESQQLTNEKLF; j_gene: TRBJ1-4; v_gene: TRBV10-3; abundance: -; len: 14
CDR3aa: ASSPYELGGSYNEQF; j_gene: TRBJ2-1; v_gene: TRBV18; abundance: -; len: 15
CDR3aa: ASGTTENTEAF; j_gene: TRBJ1-1; v_gene: TRBV6-5; abundance: -; len: 11
CDR3aa: AWIPPPAGELF; j_gene: TRBJ2-2; v_gene: TRBV30; abundance: -; len: 11
CDR3aa: ASSLTRATEAF; j_gene: TRBJ1-1; v_gene: TRBV11-2; abundance: -; len: 11
CDR3aa: ASSLGTGRPYEQY; j_gene: TRBJ2-7; v_gene: TRBV5-1; abundance: -; len: 13
CDR3aa: ASSVRQNTEAF; j_gene: TRBJ1-1; v_gene: TRBV6-1; abundance: once; len: 11
CDR3aa: ASKKGVNTEAF; j_gene: TRBJ1-1; v_gene: TRBV28; abundance: -; len: 11
CDR3aa: ASSSGEQF; j_gene: TRBJ2-1; v_gene: TRBV28; abundance: once; len: 8
CDR3aa: SATGTSDSYEQY; j_gene: TRBJ2-7; v_gene: TRBV29-1; abundance: -; len: 12
CDR3aa: ASSVGSTSGLGEQY; j_gene: TRBJ2-7; v_gene: TRBV9; abundance: -; len: 14
CDR3aa: ASKQDGYEQY; j_gene: TRBJ2-7; v_gene: TRBV2; abundance: -; len: 10
CDR3aa: ASSQALGSRYT; j_gene: TRBJ1-2; v_gene: TRBV14; abundance: -; len: 11
CDR3aa: ASSLNGNQPQH; j_gene: TRBJ1-5; v_gene: TRBV11-2; abundance: -; len: 11
CDR3aa: ASSLAWTSGYNEQF; j_gene: TRBJ2-1; v_gene: TRBV5-1; abundance: -; len: 14
CDR3aa: ASSQSRTGGSDEQF; j_gene: TRBJ2-1; v_gene: TRBV18; abundance: once; len: 14
CDR3aa: AISPRGEWYNEQF; j_gene: TRBJ2-1; v_gene: TRBV10-3; abundance: -; len: 13
CDR3aa: ASSFPPPGVKWAGELF; j_gene: TRBJ2-2; v_gene: TRBV28; abundance: once; len: 16
CDR3aa: ASSQGQGTDTQY; j_gene: TRBJ2-3; v_gene: TRBV5-1; abundance: -; len: 12
CDR3aa: ASSLLQGHYGYT; j_gene: TRBJ1-2; v_gene: TRBV7-9; abundance: -; len: 12
CDR3aa: ASSLASGLAGSSYNEQF; j_gene: TRBJ2-1; v_gene: TRBV7-2; abundance: -; len: 17
CDR3aa: SGDGPYEQY; j_gene: TRBJ2-7; v_gene: TRBV20-1; abundance: few; len: 9
CDR3aa: ASSVIAGGTGNEQF; j_gene: TRBJ2-1; v_gene: TRBV9; abundance: -; len: 14
CDR3aa: ASSLGGAGNEQF; j_gene: TRBJ2-1; v_gene: TRBV7-2; abundance: -; len: 12
CDR3aa: ASSRLVGKDEQF; j_gene: TRBJ2-1; v_gene: TRBV18; abundance: once; len: 12